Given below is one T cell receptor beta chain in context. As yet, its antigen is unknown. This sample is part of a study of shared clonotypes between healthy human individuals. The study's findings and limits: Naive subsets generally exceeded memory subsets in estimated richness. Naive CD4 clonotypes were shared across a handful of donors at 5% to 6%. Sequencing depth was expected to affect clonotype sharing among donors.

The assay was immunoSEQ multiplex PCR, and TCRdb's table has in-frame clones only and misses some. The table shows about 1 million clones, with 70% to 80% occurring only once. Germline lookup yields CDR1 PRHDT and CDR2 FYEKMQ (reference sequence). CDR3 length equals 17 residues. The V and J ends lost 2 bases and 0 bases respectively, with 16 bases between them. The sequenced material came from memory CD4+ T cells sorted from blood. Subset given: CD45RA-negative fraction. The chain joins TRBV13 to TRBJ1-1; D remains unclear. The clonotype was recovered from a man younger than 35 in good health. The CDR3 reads CASSLSVVDGLNTEAFF. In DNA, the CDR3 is TGTGCCAGCAGCTTATCGGTTGTGGACGGCCTGAACACTGAAGCTTTCTTT.